What follows are 13 T cell receptor beta chains derived from one specimen sequenced in a study of Ad26.COV2.S vaccination and SARS-CoV-2 variants. Treatment meaning: roughly 19 received Ad26.COV2.S at low or high dose, single or two shots; 5 received placebo; per-sample allocation not given. All samples were drawn on day 63, counting from the first vaccine or placebo injection. Sequencing was performed with immunoSEQ multiplex PCR; in TCRdb, only in-frame clones are kept and a portion is missing. The sample records around 300,000 clones, around 90% being singletons. Sequencing was performed on peripheral blood, taken in a trial of Ad26.COV2.S vaccine versus placebo. Source of these receptors: a person aged 18-60 years who received the Ad26.COV2.S COVID-19 vaccine or a placebo.

This chain joins TRBV7-6 and TRBJ2-2, with TRBD2 identical over 7 bases. Germline V gene sequence: CDR1 SGHVS, CDR2 FNYEAQ. The length of the CDR3 is 15 residues. V lost 6 bases, J lost 7 bases, and 11 bases stayed unmatched. The CDR3 sequence is CASSPGTTLGGELFF. CDR3 DNA sequence: TGTGCCAGCAGTCCCGGGACTACACTAGGCGGGGAGCTGTTTTTT.

The chain employs TRBV11-3 and TRBJ2-7; 9 bases are shared with TRBD2. Germline V gene lookup returns CDR1 SGHNT and CDR2 YENEEA. V was clipped by 1 base and J by 5 bases; unmatched bases: 6. There are 15 residues in the CDR3. CDR3 sequence (DNA): TGTGCCAGCAGCTTAGTCGCGGGAGGGCCTCACGAGCAGTACTTC. The encoded protein is CASSLVAGGPHEQYF.

The chain combines TRBV4-3 with TRBJ1-1; the D gene is possibly TRBD1 (6 bases). The CDR3 covers 14 residues. In germline, CDR1 is LGHNA, CDR2 YSLEER. Trimming removed 0 bases from V and 8 bases from J, with 13 bases in between. CDR3 DNA sequence: TGCGCCAGCAGCCAAGAAGGGGGGGCTAAGGAAGCTTTCTTT. Protein: CASSQEGGAKEAFF.

The rearrangement links TRBV9 to TRBJ1-2, with 9 bases aligning to TRBD1. Germline values: CDR1 SGDLS, CDR2 YYNGEE. The CDR3 runs to 14 residues. The J segment lost 8 bases and the V segment lost 0 bases, leaving 5 bases of the junction unmatched. DNA for the CDR3: TGTGCCAGCAGCGTAGCCGGGACAGGGTGGGGCTACACCTTC. Amino acid sequence: CASSVAGTGWGYTF.

This sequence joins TRBV5-6 and TRBJ2-1, with 10 bases fitting TRBD2. The J segment lost 3 bases and the V segment lost 5 bases, leaving 5 bases of the junction unmatched. The CDR3 covers 15 residues. Germline loops: CDR1 SGHDT, CDR2 YYEEEE. CDR3: CASSLWTSGYNEQFF. In DNA form, the CDR3 reads TGTGCCAGCAGTTTATGGACTAGCGGCTACAATGAGCAGTTCTTC.

In its sample, this clone was seen once. V is TRBV13 and J is TRBJ1-2; weak D call: TRBD1 (6 bases). The CDR3 has 16 residues. The V gene lost 5 bases and the J gene lost 2 bases, with 18 bases spanning the gap. Germline values: CDR1 PRHDT, CDR2 FYEKMQ (reference sequence). Here the CDR3 DNA reads TGTGCCAGCAGCAACAGGGCCGGGACAATGAACTATGGCTACACCTTC. This translates into CASSNRAGTMNYGYTF. The full variable domain, in which reference TRBV13 and TRBJ1-2 provide the parts outside the CDR3, is AAGVIQSPRHLIKEKRETATLKCYPIPRHDTVYWYQQGPGQDPQFLISFYEKMQSDKGSIPDRFSAQQFSDYHSELNMSSLELGDSALYFCASSNRAGTMNYGYTFGSGTRLTVV.

The chain carries TRBV4-1 and TRBJ1-1; D might be TRBD1 (6 bases). The CDR3 consists of 14 residues. V was trimmed by 4 bases and J by 1 base, leaving 10 bases between them. Germline V gene sequence: CDR1 MGHRA, CDR2 YSYEKL. CDR3 loop: CASSLGHRNTEAFF. The CDR3 DNA is TGCGCCAGCAGCCTGGGACACAGGAACACTGAAGCTTTCTTT.

This sequence joins TRBV28 and TRBJ1-5, with D hard to call. Germline CDR1 MDHEN, CDR2 SYDVKM. Trimming shortened V by 3 bases and J by 3 bases, and 9 bases separated the two germline ends. This CDR3 is built from 14 residues. Here the CDR3 reads CASSLSSFNQPQHF. The DNA for the CDR3 is TGTGCCAGCAGTTTGAGCAGCTTCAATCAGCCCCAGCATTTT. The variable domain in full, with the rest retrieved from reference TRBV28 and TRBJ1-5, is DVKVTQSSRYLVKRTGEKVFLECVQDMDHENMFWYRQDPGLGLRLIYFSYDVKMKEKGDIPEGYSVSREKKERFSLILESASTNQTSMYLCASSLSSFNQPQHFGDGTRLSIL.

The V and J genes are TRBV7-2 and TRBJ1-3, with D unresolved. V was shortened by 1 base and J by 4 bases, with 11 bases between the two germline ends. This CDR3 is 15 amino acids long. The germline gives CDR1 SGHTA, CDR2 FQGNSA. For the CDR3, the DNA is TGTGCCAGCAGCTTAGGACCGTCCCAGGGAAACACCATATATTTT. Protein: CASSLGPSQGNTIYF.

The chain employs TRBV27 and TRBJ2-7, with a tentative D call TRBD2 (6 bases). Germline V lookup: CDR1 MNHEY, CDR2 SMNVEV (reference sequence). CDR3 length: 14 amino acids. Between the trimmed V and J ends, which lost 3 bases and 5 bases, there was a span of 14 bases. CDR3 amino acids: CASSFGGRLDEQYF. In DNA, the CDR3 is TGTGCCAGCAGTTTTGGTGGGAGGCTTGACGAGCAGTACTTC.

This sequence joins TRBV7-2 and TRBJ2-3; tentative D call: TRBD1 (6 bases). Germline V CDR1 and CDR2: SGHTA, FQGNSA. The CDR3 spans 16 residues. Trimming shortened V by 0 bases and J by 6 bases, and 16 bases separated the two germline ends. The CDR3: CASSLARQYTGDTQYF. The DNA for the CDR3 is TGTGCCAGCAGCTTAGCGCGTCAATACACAGGGGATACGCAGTATTTT.

The chain uses TRBV7-2 and TRBJ2-5; D possibly corresponds to TRBD1 (7 bases). This CDR3 contains 16 residues. The ends were cut back, 5 bases at V and 4 bases at J, with 20 bases in the middle. The V gene's germline CDR1 is SGHTA and CDR2 FQGNSA. The CDR3 here is CASSPPGGIRGETQYF. In DNA, the CDR3 is TGTGCCAGCAGCCCTCCAGGGGGGATAAGAGGAGAGACCCAGTACTTC.

This clone appeared a few times. The chain joins TRBV18 to TRBJ1-6; 9 bases line up with TRBD1. CDR1 KGHSH and CDR2 LQKENI come from the germline V gene. V dropped 5 bases and J dropped 7; count of bases not matched to a gene: 6. CDR3 length: 15 amino acids. The CDR3 DNA follows: TGTGCCAGCTCATCGGGACAGGGTAGCAATTCACCCCTCCACTTT. Residues: CASSSGQGSNSPLHF.